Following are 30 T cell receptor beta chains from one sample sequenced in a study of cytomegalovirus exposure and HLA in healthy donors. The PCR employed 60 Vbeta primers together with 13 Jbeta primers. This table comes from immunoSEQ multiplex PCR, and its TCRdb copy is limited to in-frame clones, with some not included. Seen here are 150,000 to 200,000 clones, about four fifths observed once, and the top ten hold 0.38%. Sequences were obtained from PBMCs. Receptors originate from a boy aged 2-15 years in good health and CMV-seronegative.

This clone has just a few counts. The CDR3 protein is CASSHSQAADNQPQHF. The CDR3 nucleotides read TGCGCCAGCAGCCACTCCCAAGCGGCGGACAATCAGCCCCAGCATTTT. The J gene is TRBJ1-5, the V gene TRBV4-1; no clear D gene. The germline CDR1 and CDR2 sequences are MGHRA and YSYEKL. Trimming left V 3 bases short and J 3 bases short, with 15 bases between. There are 16 residues in the CDR3.

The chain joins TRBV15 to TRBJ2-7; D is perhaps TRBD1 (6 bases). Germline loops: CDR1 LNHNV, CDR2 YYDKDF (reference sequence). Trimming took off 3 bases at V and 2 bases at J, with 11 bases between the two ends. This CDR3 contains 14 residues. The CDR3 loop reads CATSSRDNTYEQYF. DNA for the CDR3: TGTGCCACCAGCAGCCGGGACAACACCTACGAGCAGTACTTC.

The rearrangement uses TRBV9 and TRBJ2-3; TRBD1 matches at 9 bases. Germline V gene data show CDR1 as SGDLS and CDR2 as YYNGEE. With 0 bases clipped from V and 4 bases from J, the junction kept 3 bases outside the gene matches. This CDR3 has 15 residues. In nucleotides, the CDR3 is TGTGCCAGCAGCGTAGGGGGACAGGGTTCAGATACGCAGTATTTT. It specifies CASSVGGQGSDTQYF.

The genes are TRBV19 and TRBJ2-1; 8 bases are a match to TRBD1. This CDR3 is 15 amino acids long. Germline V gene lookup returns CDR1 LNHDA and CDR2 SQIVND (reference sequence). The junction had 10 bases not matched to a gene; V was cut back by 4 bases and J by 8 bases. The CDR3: CASSKGQVIPYEQFF. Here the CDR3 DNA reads TGTGCCAGTAGTAAGGGACAGGTCATACCTTATGAGCAGTTCTTC.

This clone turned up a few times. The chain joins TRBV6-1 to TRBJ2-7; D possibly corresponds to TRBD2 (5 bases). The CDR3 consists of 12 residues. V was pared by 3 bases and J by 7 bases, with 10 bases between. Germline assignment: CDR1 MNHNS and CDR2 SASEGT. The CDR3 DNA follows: TGTGCCAGCAGTGAGCAACGCGGGGAGCAGTACTTC. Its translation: CASSEQRGEQYF.

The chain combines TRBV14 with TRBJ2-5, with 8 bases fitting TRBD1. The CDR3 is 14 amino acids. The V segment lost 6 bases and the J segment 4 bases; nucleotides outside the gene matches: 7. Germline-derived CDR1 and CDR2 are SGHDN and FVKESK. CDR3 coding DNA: TGTGCCAGCAGTACCGCAGGGGGCCGAGAGACCCAGTACTTC. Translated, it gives CASSTAGGRETQYF.

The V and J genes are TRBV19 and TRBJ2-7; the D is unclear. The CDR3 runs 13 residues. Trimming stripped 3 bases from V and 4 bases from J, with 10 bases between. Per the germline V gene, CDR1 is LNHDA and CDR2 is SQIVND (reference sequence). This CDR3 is CASSIGAIYEQYF. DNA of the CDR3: TGTGCCAGTAGTATTGGAGCGATATACGAGCAGTACTTC.

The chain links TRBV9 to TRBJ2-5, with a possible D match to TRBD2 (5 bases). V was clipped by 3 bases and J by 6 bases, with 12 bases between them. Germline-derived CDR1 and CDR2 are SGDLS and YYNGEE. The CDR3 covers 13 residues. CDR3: CASSADPGKTQYF. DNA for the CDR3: TGTGCCAGCAGCGCCGACCCCGGGAAGACCCAGTACTTC.

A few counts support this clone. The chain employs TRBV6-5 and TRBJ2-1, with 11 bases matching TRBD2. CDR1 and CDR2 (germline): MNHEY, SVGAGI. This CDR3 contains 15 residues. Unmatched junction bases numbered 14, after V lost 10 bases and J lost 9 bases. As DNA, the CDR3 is TGTGCCAAACGAGAGAGACTAGCGGGACGCGGTGAGCAGTTCTTC. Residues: CAKRERLAGRGEQFF.

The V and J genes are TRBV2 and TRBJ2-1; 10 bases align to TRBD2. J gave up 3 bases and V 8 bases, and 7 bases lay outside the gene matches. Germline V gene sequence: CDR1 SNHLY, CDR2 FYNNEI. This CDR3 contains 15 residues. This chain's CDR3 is CASVYGTSVYNEQFF. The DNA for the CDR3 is TGTGCCAGCGTATACGGGACTAGCGTCTACAATGAGCAGTTCTTC. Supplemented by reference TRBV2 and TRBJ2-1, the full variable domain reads EPEVTQTPSHQVTQMGQEVILRCVPISNHLYFYWYRQILGQKVEFLVSFYNNEISEKSEIFDDQFSVERPDGSNFTLKIRSTKLEDSAMYFCASVYGTSVYNEQFFGPGTRLTVL.

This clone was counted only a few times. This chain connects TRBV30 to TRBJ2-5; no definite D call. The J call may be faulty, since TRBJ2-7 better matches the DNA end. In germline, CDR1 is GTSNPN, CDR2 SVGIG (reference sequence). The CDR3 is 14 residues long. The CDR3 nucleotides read TGTGCCTGGAGTGGCTCGTATTCCTCCTACGAGCAGTACTTC. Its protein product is CAWSGSYSSYEQYF.

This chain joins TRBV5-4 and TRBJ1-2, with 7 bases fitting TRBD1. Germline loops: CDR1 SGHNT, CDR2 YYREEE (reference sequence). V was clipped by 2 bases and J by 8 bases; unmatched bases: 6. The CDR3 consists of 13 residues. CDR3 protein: CASSFPGGRGYTF. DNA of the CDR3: TGTGCCAGCAGCTTTCCAGGGGGTCGCGGCTACACCTTC.

CDR3 amino acids: CASGQTYGDQPQHF. CDR3 bases: TGTGCCAGCGGACAGACGTATGGGGATCAGCCCCAGCATTTT. The chain joins TRBV19 to TRBJ1-5, with D tentatively TRBD1 (6 bases). The V end was cut by 9 bases, the J end by 5 bases, with 17 bases between. The length of the CDR3 is 14 residues. Germline lookup yields CDR1 LNHDA and CDR2 SQIVND (reference sequence).

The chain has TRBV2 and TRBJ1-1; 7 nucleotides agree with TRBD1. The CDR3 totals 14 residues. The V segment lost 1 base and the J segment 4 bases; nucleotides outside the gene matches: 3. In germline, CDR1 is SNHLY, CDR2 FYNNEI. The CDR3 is CASSEEQGSTEAFF. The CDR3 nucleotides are TGTGCCAGCAGTGAAGAACAGGGGAGCACTGAAGCTTTCTTT.

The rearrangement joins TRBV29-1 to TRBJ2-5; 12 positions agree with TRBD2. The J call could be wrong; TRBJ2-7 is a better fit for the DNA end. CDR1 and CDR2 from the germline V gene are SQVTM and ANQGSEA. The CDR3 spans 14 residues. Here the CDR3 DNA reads TGCAGCGTCTCTAGCGGGAGGGCCGCCCACGAGCAGTACTTC. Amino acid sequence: CSVSSGRAAHEQYF.

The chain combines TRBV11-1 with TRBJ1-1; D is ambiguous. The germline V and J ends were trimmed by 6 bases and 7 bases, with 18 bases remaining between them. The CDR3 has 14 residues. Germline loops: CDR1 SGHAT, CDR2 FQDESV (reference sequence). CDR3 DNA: TGTGCCAGCAGTTTTCCAGGACGGCGGGTTGAAGCTTTCTTT. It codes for CASSFPGRRVEAFF.

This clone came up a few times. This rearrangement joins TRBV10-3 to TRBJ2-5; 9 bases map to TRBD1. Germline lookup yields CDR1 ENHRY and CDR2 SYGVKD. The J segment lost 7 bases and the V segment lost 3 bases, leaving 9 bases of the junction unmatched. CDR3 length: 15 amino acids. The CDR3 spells CAISERVGTGMTQYF. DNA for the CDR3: TGTGCCATCAGTGAAAGGGTCGGGACAGGGATGACCCAGTACTTC.

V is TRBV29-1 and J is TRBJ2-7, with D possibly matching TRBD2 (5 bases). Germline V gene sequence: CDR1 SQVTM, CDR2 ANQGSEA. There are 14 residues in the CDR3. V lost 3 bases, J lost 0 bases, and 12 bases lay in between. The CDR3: CSVDGPGLSYEQYF. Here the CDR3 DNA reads TGCAGCGTTGACGGGCCAGGACTCTCCTACGAGCAGTACTTC.

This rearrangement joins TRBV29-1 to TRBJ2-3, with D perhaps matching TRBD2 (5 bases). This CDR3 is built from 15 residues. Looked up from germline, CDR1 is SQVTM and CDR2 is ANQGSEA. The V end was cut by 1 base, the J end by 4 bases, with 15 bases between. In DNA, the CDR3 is TGCAGCGTTGAAGGGACTGTAACTGGGGCAGATACGCAGTATTTT. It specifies CSVEGTVTGADTQYF.

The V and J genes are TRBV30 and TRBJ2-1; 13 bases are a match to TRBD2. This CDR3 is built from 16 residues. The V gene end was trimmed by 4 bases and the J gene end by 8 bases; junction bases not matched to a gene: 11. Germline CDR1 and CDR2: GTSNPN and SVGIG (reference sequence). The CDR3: CAWKLPGLAGFHEQFF. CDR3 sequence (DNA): TGTGCCTGGAAGCTACCGGGACTAGCGGGATTTCATGAGCAGTTCTTC.

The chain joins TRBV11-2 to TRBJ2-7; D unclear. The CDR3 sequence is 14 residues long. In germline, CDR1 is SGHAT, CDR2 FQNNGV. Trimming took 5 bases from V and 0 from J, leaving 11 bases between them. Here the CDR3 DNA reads TGTGCCAGCAGCACGCTTACATTCTCCTACGAGCAGTACTTC. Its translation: CASSTLTFSYEQYF.

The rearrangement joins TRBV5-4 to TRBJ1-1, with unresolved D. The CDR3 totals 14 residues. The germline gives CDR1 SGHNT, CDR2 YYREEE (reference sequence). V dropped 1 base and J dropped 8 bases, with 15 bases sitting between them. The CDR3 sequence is CASSLWSSRGEAFF. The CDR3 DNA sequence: TGTGCCAGCAGCTTGTGGTCGTCCCGCGGGGAAGCTTTCTTT.

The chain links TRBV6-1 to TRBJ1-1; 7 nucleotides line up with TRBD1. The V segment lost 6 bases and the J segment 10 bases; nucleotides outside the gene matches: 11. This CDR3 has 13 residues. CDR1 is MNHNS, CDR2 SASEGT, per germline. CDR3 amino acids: CASRLDRDRGAFF. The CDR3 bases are TGTGCCAGCAGGTTAGACAGGGATCGGGGAGCTTTCTTT.

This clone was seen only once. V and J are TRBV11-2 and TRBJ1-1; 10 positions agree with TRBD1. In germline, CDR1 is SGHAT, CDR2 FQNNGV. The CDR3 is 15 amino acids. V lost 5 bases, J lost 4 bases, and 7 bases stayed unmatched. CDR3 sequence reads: CASSKWDRGSTEAFF. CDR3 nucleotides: TGTGCCAGCAGCAAATGGGACAGGGGCTCCACTGAAGCTTTCTTT.

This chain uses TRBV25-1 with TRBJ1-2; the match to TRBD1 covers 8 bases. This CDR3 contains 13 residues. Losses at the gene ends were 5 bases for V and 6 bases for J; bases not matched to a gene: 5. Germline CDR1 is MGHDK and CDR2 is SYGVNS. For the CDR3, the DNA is TGTGCCAGCAGTACGGACAGGGTAGATGGCTACACCTTC. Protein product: CASSTDRVDGYTF.

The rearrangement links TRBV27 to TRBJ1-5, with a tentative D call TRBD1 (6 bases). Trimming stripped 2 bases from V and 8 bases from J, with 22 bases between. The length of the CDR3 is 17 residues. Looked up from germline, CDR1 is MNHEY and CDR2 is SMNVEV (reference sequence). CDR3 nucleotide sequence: TGTGCCAGCAGTTTACAACCCCGAAAACAGGGCCCCGAGCCCCAGCATTTT. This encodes CASSLQPRKQGPEPQHF.

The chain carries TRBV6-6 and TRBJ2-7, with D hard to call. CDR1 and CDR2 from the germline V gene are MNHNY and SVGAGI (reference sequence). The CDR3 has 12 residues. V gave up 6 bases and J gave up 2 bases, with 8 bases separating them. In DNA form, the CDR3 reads TGTGCCAGCAGCCCGGTCACCTACGAGCAGTACTTC. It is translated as CASSPVTYEQYF.

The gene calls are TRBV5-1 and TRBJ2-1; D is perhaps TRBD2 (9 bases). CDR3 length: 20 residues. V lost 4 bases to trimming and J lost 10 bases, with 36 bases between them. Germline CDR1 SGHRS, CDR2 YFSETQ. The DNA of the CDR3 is TGCGCCAGCAGCCGAATTGGACAGGGACGAGCGGGAGGACCTCTGGAGGAGCAGTTCTTC. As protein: CASSRIGQGRAGGPLEEQFF.

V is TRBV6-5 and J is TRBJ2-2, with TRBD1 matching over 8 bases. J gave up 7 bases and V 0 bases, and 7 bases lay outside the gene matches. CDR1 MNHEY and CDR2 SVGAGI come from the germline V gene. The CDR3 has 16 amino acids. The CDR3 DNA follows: TGTGCCAGCAGTTACTCTCCCGGGACAGGCATCGGGGAGCTGTTTTTT. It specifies CASSYSPGTGIGELFF.

CDR3 amino acids: CASSSPTGGDYGYTF. CDR3 nucleotide sequence: TGTGCCAGCAGCTCACCTACAGGGGGCGACTATGGCTACACCTTC. V usage is TRBV7-8 and J usage is TRBJ1-2; 9 bases align to TRBD1. After removal of 4 bases from V and 3 bases from J, the junction contained 6 bases not matched to a gene. Germline V lookup: CDR1 SGHVS, CDR2 FQNEAQ. This CDR3 is 15 amino acids long.